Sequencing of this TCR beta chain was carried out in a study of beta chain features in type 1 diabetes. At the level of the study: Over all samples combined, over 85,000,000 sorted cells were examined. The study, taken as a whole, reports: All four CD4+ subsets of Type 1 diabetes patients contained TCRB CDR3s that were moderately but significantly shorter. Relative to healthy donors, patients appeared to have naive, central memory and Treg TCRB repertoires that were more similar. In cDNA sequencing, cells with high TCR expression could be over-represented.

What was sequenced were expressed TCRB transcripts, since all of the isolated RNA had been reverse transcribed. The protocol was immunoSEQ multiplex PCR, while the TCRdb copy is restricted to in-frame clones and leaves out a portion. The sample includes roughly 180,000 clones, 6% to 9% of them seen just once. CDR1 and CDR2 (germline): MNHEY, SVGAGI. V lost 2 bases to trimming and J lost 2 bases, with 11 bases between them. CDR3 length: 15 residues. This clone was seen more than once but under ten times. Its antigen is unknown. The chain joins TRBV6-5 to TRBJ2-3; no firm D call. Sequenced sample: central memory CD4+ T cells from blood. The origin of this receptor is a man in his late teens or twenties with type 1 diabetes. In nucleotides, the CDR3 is TGTGCCAGCAGTTACGGGCTTACGATCACAGATACGCAGTATTTT. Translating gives CASSYGLTITDTQYF.